The sequence of this T cell receptor (beta chain) was determined in a study of neurological immune-mediated disorders. The study's findings and limits: The greatest TCR clonal expansion appeared in HTLV-1-associated myelopathy and the smallest, falling below healthy controls, in multiple sclerosis.

TCRdb processed the 5' RACE reads anew with MiXCR; each CDR3 protein has one entry. Of tens of thousands of distinct CDR3 sequences listed, more than 2% are singletons. The sample holds many counts of this clonotype. Antigen specificity is unknown. V shed 4 bases and J shed 4 bases, with 16 bases lying between them. Germline V gene lookup returns CDR1 MNHEY and CDR2 SMNVEV (reference sequence). CDR3 length: 15 amino acids. This TCR was recovered from a woman between 50 and 59 years old with multiple sclerosis. This chain links TRBV27 with TRBJ2-5; a possible D gene is TRBD2 (7 bases). Material for sequencing was PBMCs. Here the CDR3 reads CASSWGGREGETQYF. For the CDR3, the DNA is TGTGCCAGCAGTTGGGGGGGCAGGGAGGGAGAGACCCAGTACTTC.